What follows is one T cell receptor (beta chain) and its context. In its sample, this clonotype was seen a few times. The specificity of this receptor is unknown. No much larger clone is present one base from it, and per-base qualities are unavailable. The data stem from a study of identical twins (TCRdb year 2016). Background on the whole study: To test whether fetal clonotypes persist, the study used deep sequencing on TCR alpha and beta repertoires from monozygotic twins, unrelated adults of various ages, and cord blood. Replicate twin experiments were performed at different times using different library preparation protocols to rule out contamination.

Libraries came from 5' RACE. The instrument given in TCRdb is Illumina HiSeq 2000. A universal primer binding site was added through template switching, and the final cDNA carried a unique molecular identifier so that TCR cDNA molecules could be counted accurately. First-strand cDNA for TCR alpha and beta chains was synthesized from specific primers in the conserved constant-segment region. To control for contamination, each cDNA library was double barcoded with a SMART-Mk sample barcode plus Illumina barcodes. TruSeq adapter sequences along with Illumina sample barcodes were introduced in two successive PCR steps. The Illumina HiSeq platform was used with custom primers to sequence TCR alpha and beta cDNA libraries. In the source study's methods: MiGEC processed the raw reads to extract unique molecular identifiers, while MiXCR was used to determine the CDR3 positions. For each individual, recombination models were inferred using an EM algorithm with the repgenHMM and IGoR tools. Shared clonotypes were analyzed with the tcR package in R, and sharing was normalized by the product of cloneset sizes. Out-of-frame nonproductive sequences were analyzed to study raw recombination free of thymic and clonal selection effects. TCRdb reworked the public reads: Q25 trimming with fastp, MiXCR clone assembly, productive beta chains retained. Rows merge per CDR3 protein into single entries with the most common DNA and genes. TCRdb, rather than the study authors, made the V and J calls. A total of about 520,000 distinct CDR3 sequences appear in this sample, less than 25% of them only once. The top ten constitute around 0.9% of the sample.

Every donor in the study was a healthy Caucasian. Three pairs of female monozygotic twins, all aged about 18 to 29 years, were included in the twin cohort. CD4+ and CD8+ T cell populations were isolated with positive isolation kits from Invitrogen. General conclusions and limits of the study: Compared with coincidental sharing between unrelated individuals, out-of-frame TCR alpha sequences shared between twins had an excess of sequences with low generation probability. In beta out-of-frame sequences, excess twin sharing was weaker, because having fewer shared sequences lowered the signal-to-noise ratio. Recombination models systematically underestimated out-of-frame TCR alpha sharing in monozygotic twins but agreed with sharing between unrelated individuals. Fewer insertions were carried by abundant cord blood beta clonotypes; a weaker similar trend was observed in young adult naive repertoires, while no such trend was observed in memory repertoires. Because the same donors could not be followed over many years, the conclusions depended on cross-sectional statistical analysis. Zero-insertion analyses could be partly confounded by invariant T cells such as MAIT and iNKT, although diverse VJ usage argued against such confounding for most clonotypes.

CDR1 and CDR2 are read off the germline V gene (reference sequence) as DFQATT and SNEGSKA. The CDR3 runs 17 residues from the cysteine to the phenylalanine. The sequence is cut down to CDR3 DNA, 51 bases in frame from base 1. Trimming at the junction amounts to 4 bases on V and 0 bases on J, and the germline ends lie 20 bases apart. This same sample was also part of a study on T cells expressing NK-cell markers. The second paper states: Three sorted T-cell subsets (CD3+CD56+NKG2C+, CD3+CD56+NKG2C- and CD3+CD56-NKG2C+) from under 10 donors had their TCR beta-chain repertoires profiled. Of the eight sequenced donors, seven were found to be HCMV-seropositive and one was found to be HCMV-seronegative. In several experiments an anti-gammadeltaTCR antibody was added to restrict sorting to alphabetaTCR-expressing T cells. In five to seven donors, the dominant CD3+CD56+NKG2C+ clonotypes were found to rank among the top 10 CD8+ clonotypes and to make up about 1.0-8% of CD8+ T cells. Those dominant clonotypes were again the most abundant among CD3+CD56-NKG2C+ cells in a few donors, at roughly 25-60.1%. Whether the expanded NKG2C-expressing T cell clones were specific for HCMV antigens remained unclear. Randomly selected healthy volunteers, three men and five women, were used as the eight sequenced donors. HCMV-specific IgG was detected in serum with a commercial ELISA kit to determine HCMV serostatus. MIGEC handled demultiplexing of the reads and grouping by UMI, while MiTCR was used to assemble and quantify clonotypes. To remove erroneous sequences, TCR cDNA sequences were retained only when supported by two or more reads. Downstream repertoire analysis used the tcR package, and clonotypes were matched across fractions by CDR3 nucleotide sequence plus V segment. Antigen specificity was annotated against VDJdb with VDJmatch, allowing one amino acid substitution in CDR3.

The rearranged segments are TRBV20-1 and TRBJ2-3; a weak D assignment points to TRBD2 (7 bases agree). This TCR was recovered from a woman between 18 and 29 years old in good health. Sequencing was performed on CD4+ T cells sorted from blood. DNA sequence: TGCAGTGCTACCCGGCCTAGGGGGGGGGTGAGCACAGATACGCAGTATTTT. Its protein reads: CSATRPRGGVSTDTQYF.